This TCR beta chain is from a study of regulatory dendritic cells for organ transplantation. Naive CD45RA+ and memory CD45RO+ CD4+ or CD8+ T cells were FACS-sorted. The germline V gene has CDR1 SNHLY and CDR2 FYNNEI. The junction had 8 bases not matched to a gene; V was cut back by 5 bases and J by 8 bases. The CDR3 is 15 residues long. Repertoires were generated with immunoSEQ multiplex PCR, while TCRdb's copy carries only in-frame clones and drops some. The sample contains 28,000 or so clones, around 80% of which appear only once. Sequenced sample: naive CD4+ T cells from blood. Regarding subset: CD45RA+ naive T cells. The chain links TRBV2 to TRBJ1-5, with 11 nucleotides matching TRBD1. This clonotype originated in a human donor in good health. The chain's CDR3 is CASSRSRDRGEPQHF. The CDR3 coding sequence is TGTGCCAGCAGTCGAAGTAGGGACAGGGGGGAGCCCCAGCATTTT.